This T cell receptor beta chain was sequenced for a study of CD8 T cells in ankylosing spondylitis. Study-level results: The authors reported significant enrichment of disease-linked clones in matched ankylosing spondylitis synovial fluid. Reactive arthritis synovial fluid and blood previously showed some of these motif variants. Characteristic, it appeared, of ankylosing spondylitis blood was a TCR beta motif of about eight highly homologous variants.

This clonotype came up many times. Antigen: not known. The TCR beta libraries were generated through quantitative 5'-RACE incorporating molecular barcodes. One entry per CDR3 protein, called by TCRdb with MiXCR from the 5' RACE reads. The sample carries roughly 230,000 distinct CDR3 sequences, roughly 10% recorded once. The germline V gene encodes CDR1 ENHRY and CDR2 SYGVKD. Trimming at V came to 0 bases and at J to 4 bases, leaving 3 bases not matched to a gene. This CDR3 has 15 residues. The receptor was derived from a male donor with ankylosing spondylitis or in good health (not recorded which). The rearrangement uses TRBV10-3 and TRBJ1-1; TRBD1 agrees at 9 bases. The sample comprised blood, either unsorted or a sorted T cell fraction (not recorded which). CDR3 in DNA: TGTGCCATCAGTGAGTCGGAGACAGGGGGCACTGAAGCTTTCTTT. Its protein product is CAISESETGGTEAFF.